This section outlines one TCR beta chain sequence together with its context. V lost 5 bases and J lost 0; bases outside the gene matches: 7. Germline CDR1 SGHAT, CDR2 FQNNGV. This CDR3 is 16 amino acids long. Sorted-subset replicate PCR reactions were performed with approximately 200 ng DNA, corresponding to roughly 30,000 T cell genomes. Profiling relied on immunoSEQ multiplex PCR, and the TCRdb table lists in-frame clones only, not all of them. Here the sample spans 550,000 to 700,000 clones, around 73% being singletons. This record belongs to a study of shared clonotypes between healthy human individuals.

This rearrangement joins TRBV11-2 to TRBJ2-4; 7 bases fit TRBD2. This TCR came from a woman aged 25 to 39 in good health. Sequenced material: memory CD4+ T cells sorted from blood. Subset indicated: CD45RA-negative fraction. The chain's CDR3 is CASSRSGALAKNIQYF. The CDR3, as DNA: TGTGCCAGCAGCAGAAGCGGGGCCCTAGCCAAAAACATTCAGTACTTC.